This T cell receptor beta chain was found in a study of human T cells and chemical hapten exposure. Background on the study: Chiefly women, the patients showed alopecia areata, totalis or universalis.

There are a few counts of this clonotype. Specified time point: pre-sensitization, week 0. Treatment specified: therapeutic diphenylcyclopropenone sensitization with weekly scalp DPC. Unfractionated whole blood was the source from which total RNA was extracted. The library tagged each cDNA molecule with unique molecular identifiers. TCRdb itself ran the RACE reads through MiXCR, one entry per CDR3 protein. The sample has more than 250,000 distinct CDR3 sequences; 7.5% to 9% are singletons. Here the sequenced sample was whole blood, taken in connection with sensitization to the hapten diphenylcyclopropenone (DPC). The clonotype comes from a middle-aged woman with alopecia areata. Some clones in this sample may be carry-over from other donors' samples.

The CDR3 DNA is TGTGCCAGTAGCCGTTTGGGACAGGGGACCTACGAGCAGTACTTC. This codes for CASSRLGQGTYEQYF. The chain links TRBV19 to TRBJ2-7; 10 positions agree with TRBD1. Germline loops: CDR1 LNHDA, CDR2 SQIVND (reference sequence). The CDR3 has 15 amino acids. J lost 2 bases, V lost 6 bases, and 7 bases had no gene match.